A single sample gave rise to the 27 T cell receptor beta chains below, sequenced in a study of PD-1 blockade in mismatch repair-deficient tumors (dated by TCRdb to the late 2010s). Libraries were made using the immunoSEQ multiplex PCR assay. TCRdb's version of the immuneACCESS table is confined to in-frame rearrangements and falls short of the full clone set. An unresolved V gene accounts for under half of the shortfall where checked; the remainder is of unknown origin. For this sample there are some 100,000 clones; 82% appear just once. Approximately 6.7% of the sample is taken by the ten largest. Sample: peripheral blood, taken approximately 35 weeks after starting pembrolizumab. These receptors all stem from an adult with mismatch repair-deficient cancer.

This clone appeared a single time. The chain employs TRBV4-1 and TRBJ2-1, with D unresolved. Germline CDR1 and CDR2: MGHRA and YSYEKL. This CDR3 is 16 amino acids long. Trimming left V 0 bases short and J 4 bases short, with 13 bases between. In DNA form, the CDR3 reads TGCGCCAGCAGCCAAGAGAGGTCGACACTTTACAATGAGCAGTTCTTC. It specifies CASSQERSTLYNEQFF.

The CDR3 bases are TGTGCCAGCACCACCTCGGCGGGCAGCCAGTTCTTC. It encodes CASTTSAGSQFF. This chain uses TRBV6-5 with TRBJ2-1; tentatively, D is TRBD2 (5 bases). This CDR3 spans 12 amino acids. V was trimmed by 7 bases and J by 13 bases, leaving 17 bases between them. Germline CDR1 reads MNHEY; CDR2 reads SVGAGI.

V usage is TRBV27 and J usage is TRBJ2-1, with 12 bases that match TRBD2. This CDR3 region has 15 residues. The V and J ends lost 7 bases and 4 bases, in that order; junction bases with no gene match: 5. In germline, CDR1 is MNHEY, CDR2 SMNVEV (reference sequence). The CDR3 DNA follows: TGTGCCAGCACCCCGGGACTAGCGGGTTACAATGAGCAGTTCTTC. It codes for CASTPGLAGYNEQFF.

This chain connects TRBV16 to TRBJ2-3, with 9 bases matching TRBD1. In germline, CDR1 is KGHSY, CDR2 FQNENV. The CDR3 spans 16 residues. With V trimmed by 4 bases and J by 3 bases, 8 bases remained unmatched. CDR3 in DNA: TGTGCCAGCAGCCCTGGGACAGGGAGGTTGACAGATACGCAGTATTTT. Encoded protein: CASSPGTGRLTDTQYF.

CDR3 residues: CASSVIGTGGPEAFF. The CDR3 nucleotides read TGTGCCAGCAGTGTAATAGGGACAGGGGGACCCGAAGCTTTCTTT. The chain employs TRBV6-1 and TRBJ1-1; 11 nucleotides align to TRBD1. Trimming cost V 4 bases and J 8 bases; bases outside gene matches: 9. The CDR3 length is 15 residues. Per germline, CDR1 MNHNS and CDR2 SASEGT.

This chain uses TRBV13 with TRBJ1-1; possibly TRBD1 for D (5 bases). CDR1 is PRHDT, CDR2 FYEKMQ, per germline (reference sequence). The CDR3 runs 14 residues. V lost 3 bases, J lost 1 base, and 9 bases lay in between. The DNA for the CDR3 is TGTGCCAGCAGCTTGACAGTTAAGAACACTGAAGCTTTCTTT. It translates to CASSLTVKNTEAFF.

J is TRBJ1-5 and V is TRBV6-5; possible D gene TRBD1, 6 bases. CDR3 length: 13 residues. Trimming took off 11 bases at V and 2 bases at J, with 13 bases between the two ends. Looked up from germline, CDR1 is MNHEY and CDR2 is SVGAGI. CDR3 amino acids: CAGRGGGNQPQHF. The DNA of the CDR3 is TGTGCCGGACGGGGGGGCGGCAATCAGCCCCAGCATTTT.

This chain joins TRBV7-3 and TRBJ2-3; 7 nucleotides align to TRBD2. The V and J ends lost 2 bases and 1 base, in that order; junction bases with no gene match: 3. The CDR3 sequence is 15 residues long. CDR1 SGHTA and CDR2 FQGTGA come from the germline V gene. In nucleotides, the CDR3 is TGTGCCAGCAGCTTAGGGCTAGCGGGCACAGATACGCAGTATTTT. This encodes CASSLGLAGTDTQYF.

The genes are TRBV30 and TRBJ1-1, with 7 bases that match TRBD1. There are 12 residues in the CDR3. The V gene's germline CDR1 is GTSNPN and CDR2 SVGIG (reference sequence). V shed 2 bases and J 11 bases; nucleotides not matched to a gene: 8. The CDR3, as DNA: TGTGCCTGGAGTAAGGCAGGGGGTAGGGCTTTCTTT. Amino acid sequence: CAWSKAGGRAFF.

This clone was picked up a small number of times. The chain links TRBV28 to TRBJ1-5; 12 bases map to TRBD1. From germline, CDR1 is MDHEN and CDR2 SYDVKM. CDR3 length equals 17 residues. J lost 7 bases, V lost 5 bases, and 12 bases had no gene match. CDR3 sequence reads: CASSPPSGTGGYQPQHF. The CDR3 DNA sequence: TGTGCCAGCAGTCCACCCTCCGGGACAGGGGGCTACCAGCCCCAGCATTTT.

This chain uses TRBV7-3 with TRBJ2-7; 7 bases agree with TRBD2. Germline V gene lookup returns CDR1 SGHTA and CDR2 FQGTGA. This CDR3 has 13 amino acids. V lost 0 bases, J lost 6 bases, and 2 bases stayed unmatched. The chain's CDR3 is CASSLTSGGEQYF. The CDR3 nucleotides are TGTGCCAGCAGCTTAACGTCGGGGGGCGAGCAGTACTTC.

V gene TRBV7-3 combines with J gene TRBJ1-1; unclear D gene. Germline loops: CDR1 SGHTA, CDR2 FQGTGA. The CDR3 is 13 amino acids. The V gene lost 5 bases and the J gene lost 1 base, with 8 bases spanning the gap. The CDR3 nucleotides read TGTGCCAGCAGCCTACAGAAGAACACTGAAGCTTTCTTT. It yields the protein CASSLQKNTEAFF.

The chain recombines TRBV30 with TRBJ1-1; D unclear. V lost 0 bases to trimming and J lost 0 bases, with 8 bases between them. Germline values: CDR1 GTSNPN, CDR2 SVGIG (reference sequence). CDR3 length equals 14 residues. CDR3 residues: CAWSVGPMNTEAFF. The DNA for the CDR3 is TGTGCCTGGAGTGTGGGTCCTATGAACACTGAAGCTTTCTTT.

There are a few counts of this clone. The CDR3 region is CASSTGQGSYEQYF. CDR3 nucleotide sequence: TGCGCCAGCAGCACCGGACAGGGAAGCTACGAGCAGTACTTC. This chain uses TRBV4-1 with TRBJ2-7; 8 bases match TRBD1. In germline, CDR1 is MGHRA, CDR2 YSYEKL. There are 14 residues in the CDR3. Unmatched junction bases numbered 6, after V lost 5 bases and J lost 3 bases.

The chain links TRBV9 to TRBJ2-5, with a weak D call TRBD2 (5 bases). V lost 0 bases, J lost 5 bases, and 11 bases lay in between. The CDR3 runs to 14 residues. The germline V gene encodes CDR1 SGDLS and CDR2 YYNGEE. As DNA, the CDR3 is TGTGCCAGCAGCGTAGACCCCAGGAGGGAGACCCAGTACTTC. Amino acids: CASSVDPRRETQYF.

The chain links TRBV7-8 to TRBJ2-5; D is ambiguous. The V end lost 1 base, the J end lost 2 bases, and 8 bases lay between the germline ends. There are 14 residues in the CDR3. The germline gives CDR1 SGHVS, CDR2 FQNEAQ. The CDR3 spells CASSLDASQETQYF. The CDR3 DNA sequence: TGTGCCAGCAGCTTAGATGCCAGTCAAGAGACCCAGTACTTC.

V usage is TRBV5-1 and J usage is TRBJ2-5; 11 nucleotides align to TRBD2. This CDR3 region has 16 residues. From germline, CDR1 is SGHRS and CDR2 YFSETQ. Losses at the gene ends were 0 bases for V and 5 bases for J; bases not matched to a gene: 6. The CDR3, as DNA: TGCGCCAGCAGCTTGGCGGTAGCGGGAGGGTCGGAGACCCAGTACTTC. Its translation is CASSLAVAGGSETQYF.

CDR3 nucleotides: TGTGCCAGCAGTTTAGCGGAAGGGGGGAATGAGCAGTTCTTC. Its protein product is CASSLAEGGNEQFF. V is TRBV6-5 and J is TRBJ2-1, with D perhaps TRBD1 or TRBD2 (6 bases each). The V gene's germline CDR1 is MNHEY and CDR2 SVGAGI. Trimming pared 4 bases from V and 7 bases from J, leaving 14 bases between. The CDR3 has 14 amino acids.

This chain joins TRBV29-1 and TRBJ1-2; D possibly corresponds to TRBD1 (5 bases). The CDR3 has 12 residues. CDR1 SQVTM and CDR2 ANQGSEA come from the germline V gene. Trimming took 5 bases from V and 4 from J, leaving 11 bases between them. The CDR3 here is CSVRTQTYGYTF. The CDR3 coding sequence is TGCAGCGTTAGGACACAAACCTATGGCTACACCTTC.

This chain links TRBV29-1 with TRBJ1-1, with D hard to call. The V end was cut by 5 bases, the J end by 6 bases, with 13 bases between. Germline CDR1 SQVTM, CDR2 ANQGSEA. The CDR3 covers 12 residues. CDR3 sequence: CSVTTSGSEAFF. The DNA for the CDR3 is TGCAGCGTTACTACGTCGGGCTCTGAAGCTTTCTTT.

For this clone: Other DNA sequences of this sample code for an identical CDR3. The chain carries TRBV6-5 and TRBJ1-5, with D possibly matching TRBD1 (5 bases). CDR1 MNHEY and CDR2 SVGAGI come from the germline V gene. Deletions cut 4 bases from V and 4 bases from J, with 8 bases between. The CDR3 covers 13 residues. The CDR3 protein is CASSFKGNQPQHF. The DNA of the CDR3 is TGTGCCAGCAGTTTTAAGGGGAATCAGCCCCAGCATTTT.

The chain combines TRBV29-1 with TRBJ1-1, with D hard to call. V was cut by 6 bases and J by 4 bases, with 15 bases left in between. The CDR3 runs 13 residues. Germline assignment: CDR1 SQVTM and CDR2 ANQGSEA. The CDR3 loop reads CSVHKAVGTEAFF. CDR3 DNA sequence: TGCAGCGTCCACAAGGCCGTGGGCACTGAAGCTTTCTTT.

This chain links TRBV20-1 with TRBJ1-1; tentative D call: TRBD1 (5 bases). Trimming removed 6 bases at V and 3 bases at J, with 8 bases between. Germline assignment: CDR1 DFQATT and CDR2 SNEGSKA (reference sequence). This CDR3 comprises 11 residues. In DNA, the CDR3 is TGCAGTGCCCCCAGGGACACTGAAGCTTTCTTT. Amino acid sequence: CSAPRDTEAFF.

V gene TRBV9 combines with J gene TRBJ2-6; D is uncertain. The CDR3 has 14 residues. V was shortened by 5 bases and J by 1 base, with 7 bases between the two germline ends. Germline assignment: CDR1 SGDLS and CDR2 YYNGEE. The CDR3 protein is CASSPDSGANVLTF. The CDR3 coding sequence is TGTGCCAGCAGTCCAGATTCTGGGGCCAACGTCCTGACTTTC.

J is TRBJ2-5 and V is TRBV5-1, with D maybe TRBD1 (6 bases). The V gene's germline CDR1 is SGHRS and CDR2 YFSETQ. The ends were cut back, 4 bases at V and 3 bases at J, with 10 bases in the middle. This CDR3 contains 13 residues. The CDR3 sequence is CASSMNREETQYF. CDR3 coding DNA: TGCGCCAGCAGCATGAACAGGGAAGAGACCCAGTACTTC.

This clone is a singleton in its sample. The CDR3 is CASSYSQGNTEAFF. The CDR3 DNA is TGTGCCAGCAGTTACTCCCAGGGAAACACTGAAGCTTTCTTT. V and J are TRBV6-6 and TRBJ1-1; perhaps TRBD1 as D (5 bases). The germline V gene has CDR1 MNHNY and CDR2 SVGAGI (reference sequence). The CDR3 is 14 amino acids. The V end was cut by 0 bases, the J end by 2 bases, with 7 bases between.

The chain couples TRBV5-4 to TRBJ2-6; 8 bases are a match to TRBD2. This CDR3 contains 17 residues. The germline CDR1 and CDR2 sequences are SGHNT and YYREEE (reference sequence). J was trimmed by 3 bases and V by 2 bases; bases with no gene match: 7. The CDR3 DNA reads TGTGCCAGCAGCTTAGGGCTAGCGGGTTTTGGGGCCAACGTCCTGACTTTC. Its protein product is CASSLGLAGFGANVLTF. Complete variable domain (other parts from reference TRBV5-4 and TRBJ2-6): ETGVTQSPTHLIKTRGQQVTLRCSSQSGHNTVSWYQQALGQGPQFIFQYYREEENGRGNFPPRFSGLQFPNYSSELNVNALELDDSALYLCASSLGLAGFGANVLTFGAGSRLTVL.